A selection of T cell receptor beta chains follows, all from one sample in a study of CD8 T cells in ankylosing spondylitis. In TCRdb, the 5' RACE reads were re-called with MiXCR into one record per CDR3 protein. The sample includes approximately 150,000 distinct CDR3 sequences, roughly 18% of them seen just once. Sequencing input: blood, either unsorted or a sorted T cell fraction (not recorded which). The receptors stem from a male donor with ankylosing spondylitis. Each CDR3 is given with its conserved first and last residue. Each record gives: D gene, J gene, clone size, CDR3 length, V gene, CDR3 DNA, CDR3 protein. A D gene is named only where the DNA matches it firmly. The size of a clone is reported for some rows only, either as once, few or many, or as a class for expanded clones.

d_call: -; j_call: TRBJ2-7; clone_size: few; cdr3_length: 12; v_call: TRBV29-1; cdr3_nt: TGCAGCGTTCGATATCGGGGATACGAGCAGTACTTC; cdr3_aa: CSVRYRGYEQYF
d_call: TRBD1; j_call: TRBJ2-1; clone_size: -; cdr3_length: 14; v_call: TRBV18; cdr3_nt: TGTGCCAGCTCACCTGGGCAGGGGGCAGGGGAGCAGTTCTTC; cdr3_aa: CASSPGQGAGEQFF
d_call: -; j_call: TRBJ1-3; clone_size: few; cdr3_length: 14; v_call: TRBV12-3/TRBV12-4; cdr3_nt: TGTGCCAGCAGTTTACCCCTCTCTGGAAACACCATATATTTT; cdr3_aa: CASSLPLSGNTIYF
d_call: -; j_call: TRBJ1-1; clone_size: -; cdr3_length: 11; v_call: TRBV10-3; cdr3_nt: TGTGCCATCAGTGAGTCCAATGGCGCTTTCTTT; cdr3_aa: CAISESNGAFF
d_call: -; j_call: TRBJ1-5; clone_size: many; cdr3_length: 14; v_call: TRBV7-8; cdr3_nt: TGTGCCAGCAGCTCCCTCTTTAGCAATCAGCCCCAGCATTTT; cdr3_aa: CASSSLFSNQPQHF
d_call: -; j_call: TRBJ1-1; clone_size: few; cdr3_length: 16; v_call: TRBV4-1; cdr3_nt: TGCGCCAGCAGCCAAGATCCCCGGGGCCTGGGCACTGAAGCTTTCTTT; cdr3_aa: CASSQDPRGLGTEAFF
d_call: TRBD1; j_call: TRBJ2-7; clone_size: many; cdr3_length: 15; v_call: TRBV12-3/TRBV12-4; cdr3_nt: TGTGCCAGCAGTTTAGCCGGGGACAGGGGCTCCCAGCAGTACTTC; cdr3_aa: CASSLAGDRGSQQYF
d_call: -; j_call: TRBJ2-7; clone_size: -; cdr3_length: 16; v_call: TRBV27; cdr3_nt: TGTGCCAGCAGTCCACAACAGGGAACGTACTATTACGAGCAGTACTTC; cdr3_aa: CASSPQQGTYYYEQYF
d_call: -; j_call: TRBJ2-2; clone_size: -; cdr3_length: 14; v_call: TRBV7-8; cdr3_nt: TGTGCCAGCAGCTTAGCGTCGTACACCGGGGAGCTGTTTTTT; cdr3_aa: CASSLASYTGELFF
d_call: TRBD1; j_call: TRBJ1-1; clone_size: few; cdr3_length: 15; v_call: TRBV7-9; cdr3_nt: TGTGCCAGCAGAATGAACAGGGGGTTGGACACTGAAGCTTTCTTT; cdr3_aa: CASRMNRGLDTEAFF
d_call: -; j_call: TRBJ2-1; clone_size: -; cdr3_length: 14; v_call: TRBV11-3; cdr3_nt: TGTGCCAGCAGCTCCCGGGACGAACTCGATGAGCAGTTCTTC; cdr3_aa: CASSSRDELDEQFF
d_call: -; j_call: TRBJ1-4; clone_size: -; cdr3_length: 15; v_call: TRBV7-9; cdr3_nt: TGTGCCAGCAGCTTTCCCCAGGGTCGGAATGAAAAACTGTTTTTT; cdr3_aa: CASSFPQGRNEKLFF
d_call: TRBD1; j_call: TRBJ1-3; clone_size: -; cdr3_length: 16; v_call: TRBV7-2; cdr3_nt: TGTGCCAGCAGCTTAGAGACAGGGGCTGCTGGAAACACCATATATTTT; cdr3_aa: CASSLETGAAGNTIYF
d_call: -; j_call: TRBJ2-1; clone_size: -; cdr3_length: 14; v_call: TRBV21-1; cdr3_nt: TGTGCCAGCAGCCGACAGGGGGCCCACAATGAGCAGTTCTTC; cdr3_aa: CASSRQGAHNEQFF
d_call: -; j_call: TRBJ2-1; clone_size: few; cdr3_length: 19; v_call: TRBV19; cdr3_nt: TGTGCCAGTAGTATAGCGATTTCCACCTTGGGCCTCGGCTACAATGAGCAGTTCTTC; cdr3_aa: CASSIAISTLGLGYNEQFF
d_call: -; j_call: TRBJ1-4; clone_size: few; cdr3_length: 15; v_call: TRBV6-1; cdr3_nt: TGTGCCAGCAGCCACCGGCTGGGTACTAATGAAAAACTGTTTTTT; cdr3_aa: CASSHRLGTNEKLFF
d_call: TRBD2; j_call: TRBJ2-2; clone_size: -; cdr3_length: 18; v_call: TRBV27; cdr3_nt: TGTGCCAGCAGTACCCAACGACTAGCGGGAGGGCCATCCGGGGAGCTGTTTTTT; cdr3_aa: CASSTQRLAGGPSGELFF
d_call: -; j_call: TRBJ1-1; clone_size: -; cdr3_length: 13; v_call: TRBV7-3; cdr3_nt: TGTGCCAGCAGCTTATACGAGAACACTGAAGCTTTCTTT; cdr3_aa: CASSLYENTEAFF
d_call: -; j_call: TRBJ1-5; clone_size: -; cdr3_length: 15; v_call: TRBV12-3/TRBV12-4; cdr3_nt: TGTGCCAGCAGGGGCCCAGGGCTGACTAATCAGCCCCAGCATTTT; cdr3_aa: CASRGPGLTNQPQHF
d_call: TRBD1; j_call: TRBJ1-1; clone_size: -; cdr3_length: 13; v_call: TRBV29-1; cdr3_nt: TGCAGCACCCGGGACAGCTTGAACACTGAAGCTTTCTTT; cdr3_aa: CSTRDSLNTEAFF
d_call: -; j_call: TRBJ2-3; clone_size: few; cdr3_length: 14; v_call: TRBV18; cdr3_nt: TGTGCCAGCTCACCACGGGGGCAAAGTGATACGCAGTATTTT; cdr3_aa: CASSPRGQSDTQYF
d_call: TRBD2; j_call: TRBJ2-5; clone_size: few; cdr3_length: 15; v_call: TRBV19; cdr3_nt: TGTGCCAGTAGTGGGTCCCTAGCGGGAGAAGAGACCCAGTACTTC; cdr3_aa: CASSGSLAGEETQYF
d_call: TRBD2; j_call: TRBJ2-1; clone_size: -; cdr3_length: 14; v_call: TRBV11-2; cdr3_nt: TGTGCCAGCAGCTTAGTACTAGCGGGAGGTGAGCAGTTCTTC; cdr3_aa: CASSLVLAGGEQFF
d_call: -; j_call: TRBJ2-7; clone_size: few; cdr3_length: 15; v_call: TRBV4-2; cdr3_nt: TGTGCCAGCAGCCAAGAGGACGGTGTTGGCTACGAGCAGTACTTC; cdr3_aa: CASSQEDGVGYEQYF
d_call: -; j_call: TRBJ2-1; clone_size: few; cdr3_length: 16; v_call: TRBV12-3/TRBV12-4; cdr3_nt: TGTGCCAGCAGTTTACTCGGACGACTAGGATTGGATGAGCAGTTCTTC; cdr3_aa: CASSLLGRLGLDEQFF
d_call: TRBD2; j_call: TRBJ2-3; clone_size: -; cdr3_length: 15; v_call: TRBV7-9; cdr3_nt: TGTGCCAGCAGCTTCCTCGCGGGAGTCACAGATACGCAGTATTTT; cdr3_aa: CASSFLAGVTDTQYF
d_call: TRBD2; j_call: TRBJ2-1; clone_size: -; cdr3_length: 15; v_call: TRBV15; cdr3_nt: TGTGCCACCCGGACCCATCTAGCGGGAGTCGGTGAGCAGTTCTTC; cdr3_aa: CATRTHLAGVGEQFF
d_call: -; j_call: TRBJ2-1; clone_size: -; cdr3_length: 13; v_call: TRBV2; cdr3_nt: TGTGCAGACCGGGACTGGGGGATCAATGAGCAGTTCTTC; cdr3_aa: CADRDWGINEQFF
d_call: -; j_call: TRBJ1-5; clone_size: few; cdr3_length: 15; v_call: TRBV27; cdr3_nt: TGTGCCAGCGACACTTTCGGCTATAGCAATCAGCCCCAGCATTTT; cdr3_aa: CASDTFGYSNQPQHF
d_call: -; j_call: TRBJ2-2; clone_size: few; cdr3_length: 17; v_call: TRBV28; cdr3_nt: TGTGCCAGCAGTTTAATCTCTGCTGTGGGGGCCCTCGGGGAGCTGTTTTTT; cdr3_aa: CASSLISAVGALGELFF
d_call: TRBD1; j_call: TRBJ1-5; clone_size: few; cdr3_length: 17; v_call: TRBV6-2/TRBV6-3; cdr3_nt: TGTGCCAGCAGTTGGCCGGGACAGGGGGACCTCAATCAGCCCCAGCATTTT; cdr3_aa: CASSWPGQGDLNQPQHF
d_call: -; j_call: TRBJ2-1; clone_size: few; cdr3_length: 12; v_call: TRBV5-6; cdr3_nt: TGTGCCAGCAGCTTAAACGGGAATGAGCAGTTCTTC; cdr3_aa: CASSLNGNEQFF
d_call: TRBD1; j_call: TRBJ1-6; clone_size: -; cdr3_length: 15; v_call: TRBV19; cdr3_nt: TGTGCCAGTAGCGAATTCGTGACAGGGAATTCACCCCTCCACTTT; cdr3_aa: CASSEFVTGNSPLHF
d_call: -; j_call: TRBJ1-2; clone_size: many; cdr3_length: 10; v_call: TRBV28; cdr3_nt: TGTGCCAGCAGACGCTATGGCTACACCTTC; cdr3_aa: CASRRYGYTF
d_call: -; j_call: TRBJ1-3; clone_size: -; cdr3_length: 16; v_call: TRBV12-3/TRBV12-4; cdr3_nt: TGTGCCAGCAGTTACAATCGGGACACCTCTGGAAACACCATATATTTT; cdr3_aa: CASSYNRDTSGNTIYF
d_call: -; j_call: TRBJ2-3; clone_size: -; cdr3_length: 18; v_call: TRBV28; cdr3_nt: TGTGCCAGCAGTTTTCATAGGGACGGCCAATTTAGGGCAGATACGCAGTATTTT; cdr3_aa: CASSFHRDGQFRADTQYF
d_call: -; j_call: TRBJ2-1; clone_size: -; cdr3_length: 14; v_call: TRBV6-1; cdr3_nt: TGTGCCAGCAGTCCGGGACCCCCCCTCAATGAGCAGTTCTTC; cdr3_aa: CASSPGPPLNEQFF
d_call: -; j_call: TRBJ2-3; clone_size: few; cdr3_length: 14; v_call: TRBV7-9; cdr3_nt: TGTGCCAGCAGCCCCAGCACAGCCCCAGATACGCAGTATTTT; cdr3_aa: CASSPSTAPDTQYF
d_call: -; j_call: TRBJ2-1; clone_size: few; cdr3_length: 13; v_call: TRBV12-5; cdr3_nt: TGTGCTAGTGGTTACTCTGCCTACAATGAGCAGTTCTTC; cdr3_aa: CASGYSAYNEQFF
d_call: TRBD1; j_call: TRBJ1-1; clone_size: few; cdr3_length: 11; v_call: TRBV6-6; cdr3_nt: TGTGCTACAACAGGGGACACTGAAGCTTTCTTT; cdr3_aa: CATTGDTEAFF
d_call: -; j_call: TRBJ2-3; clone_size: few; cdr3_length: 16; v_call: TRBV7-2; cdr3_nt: TGTGCCAGCAGCCAAGCGATAGAGCGCGGCACAGATACGCAGTATTTT; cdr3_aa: CASSQAIERGTDTQYF
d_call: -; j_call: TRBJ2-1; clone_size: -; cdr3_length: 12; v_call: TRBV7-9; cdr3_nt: TGTGCCAGCAGCCTCCGGGCCTCTGAGGATTTCTTC; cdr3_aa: CASSLRASEDFF
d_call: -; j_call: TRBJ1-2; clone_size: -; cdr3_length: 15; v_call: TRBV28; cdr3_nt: TGTGCCAGCAGTCAACCGAGTAGTATAAACTATGGCTACACCTTC; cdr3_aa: CASSQPSSINYGYTF
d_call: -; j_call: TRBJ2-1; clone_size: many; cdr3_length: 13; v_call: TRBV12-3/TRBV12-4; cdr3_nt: TGTGCCAGCAGTCCCTCCCCCGCCAATGAGCAGTTCTTC; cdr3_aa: CASSPSPANEQFF
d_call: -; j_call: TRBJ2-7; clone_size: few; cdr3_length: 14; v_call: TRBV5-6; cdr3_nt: TGTGCCAGCAGCTTGGGGGACCCCCCCTACGAGCAGTACTTC; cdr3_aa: CASSLGDPPYEQYF